The T cell receptor (beta chain) under discussion was sequenced for a study of OX40 agonist ivuxolimab in advanced cancers. The wider study: It was ivuxolimab, an agonistic anti-OX40 (CD134) antibody, that patients were treated with. Study-level results: More expanded clones were found, on average, in CD8+ than in CD4+ T cells.

Patients with autoimmune history or systemic immunosuppression were excluded. Sampling of blood occurred at baseline, cycle 4 day 1, and cycle 7 day 1. This table comes from immunoSEQ multiplex PCR, and its TCRdb copy is limited to in-frame clones, with some not included. The sample carries approximately 25,000 clones, 77% recorded once. This CDR3 spans 12 amino acids. CDR1 SEHNR and CDR2 FQNEAQ come from the germline V gene (reference sequence). As to this clone: Antigen unknown.

This sequence joins TRBV7-9 and TRBJ1-3; 7 positions agree with TRBD1. This receptor was taken from an adult with an advanced solid tumor such as melanoma, head and neck, liver or kidney cancer. The sequences come from CD4+ or CD8+ T cells sorted from blood, collected in a trial of the OX40 agonist ivuxolimab. CDR3 amino acids: CTTQGYGNTIYF. The CDR3 DNA sequence: TGTACCACACAGGGGTATGGAAACACCATATATTTT.